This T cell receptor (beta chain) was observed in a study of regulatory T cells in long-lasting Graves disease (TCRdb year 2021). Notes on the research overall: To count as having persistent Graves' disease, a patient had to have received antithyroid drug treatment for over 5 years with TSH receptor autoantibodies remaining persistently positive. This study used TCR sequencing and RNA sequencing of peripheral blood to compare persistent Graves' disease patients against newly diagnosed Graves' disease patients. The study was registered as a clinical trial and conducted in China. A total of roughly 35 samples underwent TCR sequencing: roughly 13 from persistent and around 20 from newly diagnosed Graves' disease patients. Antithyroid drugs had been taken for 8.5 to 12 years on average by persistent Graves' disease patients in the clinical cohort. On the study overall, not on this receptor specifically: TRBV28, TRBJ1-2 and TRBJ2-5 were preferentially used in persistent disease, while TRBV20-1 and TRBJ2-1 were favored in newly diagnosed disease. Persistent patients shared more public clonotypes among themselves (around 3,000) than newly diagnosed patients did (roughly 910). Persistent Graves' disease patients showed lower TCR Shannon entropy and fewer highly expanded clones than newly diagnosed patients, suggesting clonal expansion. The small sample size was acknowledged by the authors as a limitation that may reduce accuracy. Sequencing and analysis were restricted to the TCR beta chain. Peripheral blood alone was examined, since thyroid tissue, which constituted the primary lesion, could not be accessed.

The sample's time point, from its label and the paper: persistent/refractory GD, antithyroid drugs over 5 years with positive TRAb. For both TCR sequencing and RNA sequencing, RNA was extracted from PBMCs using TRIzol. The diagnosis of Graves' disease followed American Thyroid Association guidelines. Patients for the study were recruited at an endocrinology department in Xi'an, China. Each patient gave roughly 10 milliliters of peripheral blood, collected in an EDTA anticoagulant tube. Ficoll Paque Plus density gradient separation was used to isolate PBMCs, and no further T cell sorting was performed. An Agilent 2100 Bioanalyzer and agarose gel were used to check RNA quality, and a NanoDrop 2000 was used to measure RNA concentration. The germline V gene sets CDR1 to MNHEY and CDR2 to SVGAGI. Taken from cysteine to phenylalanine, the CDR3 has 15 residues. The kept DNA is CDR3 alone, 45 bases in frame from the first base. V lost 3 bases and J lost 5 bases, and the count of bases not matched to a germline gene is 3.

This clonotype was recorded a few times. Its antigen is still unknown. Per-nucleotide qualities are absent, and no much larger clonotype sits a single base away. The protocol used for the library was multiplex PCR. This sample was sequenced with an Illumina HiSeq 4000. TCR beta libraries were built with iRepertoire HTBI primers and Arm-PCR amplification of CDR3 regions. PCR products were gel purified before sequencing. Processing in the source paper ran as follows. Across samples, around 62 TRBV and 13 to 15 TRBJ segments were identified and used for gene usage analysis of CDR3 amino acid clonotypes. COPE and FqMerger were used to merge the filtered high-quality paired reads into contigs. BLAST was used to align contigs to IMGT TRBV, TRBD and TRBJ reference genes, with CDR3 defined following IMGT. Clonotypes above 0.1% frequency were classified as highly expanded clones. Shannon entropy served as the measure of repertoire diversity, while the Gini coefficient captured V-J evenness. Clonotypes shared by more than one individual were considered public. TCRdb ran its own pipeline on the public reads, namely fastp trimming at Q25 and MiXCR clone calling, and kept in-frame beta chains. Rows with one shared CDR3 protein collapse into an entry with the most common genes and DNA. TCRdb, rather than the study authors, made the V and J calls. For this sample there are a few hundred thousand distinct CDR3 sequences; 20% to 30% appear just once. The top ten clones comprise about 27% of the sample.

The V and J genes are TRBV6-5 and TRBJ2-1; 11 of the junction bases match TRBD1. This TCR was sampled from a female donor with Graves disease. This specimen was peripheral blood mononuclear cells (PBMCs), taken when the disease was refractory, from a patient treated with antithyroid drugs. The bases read TGTGCCAGCAGTTATCCGGGACAGGGGGACAATGAGCAGTTCTTC. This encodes CASSYPGQGDNEQFF.